The 23 T cell receptor beta chains listed next were all sequenced from one sample in a study of cytomegalovirus exposure and HLA in healthy donors. The PCR contained 60 Vbeta and 13 Jbeta primers. Here immunoSEQ multiplex PCR was the method, and the copy in TCRdb shows in-frame clones only, minus some. This table has approximately 69,000 clones, roughly three quarters appearing once. The sequencing sample was made of PBMCs. These receptor sequences come from a man aged 18 to 29 in good health and CMV-seronegative.

The chain couples TRBV11-2 to TRBJ1-1; 9 nucleotides match TRBD1. This CDR3 has 18 amino acids. In germline, CDR1 is SGHAT, CDR2 FQNNGV. The V gene end was trimmed by 5 bases and the J gene end by 1 base; junction bases not matched to a gene: 14. The CDR3 region is CASSLFRGQGKENTEAFF. DNA for the CDR3: TGTGCCAGCAGCCTATTCCGGGGACAGGGTAAAGAGAACACTGAAGCTTTCTTT.

The rearrangement links TRBV9 to TRBJ1-5, with TRBD1 matching 7 bases. This CDR3 comprises 15 residues. With V trimmed by 0 bases and J by 2 bases, 2 bases remained unmatched. Looked up from germline, CDR1 is SGDLS and CDR2 is YYNGEE. The CDR3 nucleotides are TGTGCCAGCAGCGTAGAGGGGGCCGGCAATCAGCCCCAGCATTTT. Translating it yields CASSVEGAGNQPQHF. Full variable domain (missing parts from reference TRBV9 and TRBJ1-5): DSGVTQTPKHLITATGQRVTLRCSPRSGDLSVYWYQQSLDQGLQFLIQYYNGEERAKGNILERFSAQQFPDLHSELNLSSLELGDSALYFCASSVEGAGNQPQHFGDGTRLSIL.

The genes are TRBV4-1 and TRBJ1-2, with 8 positions matching TRBD1. Germline loops: CDR1 MGHRA, CDR2 YSYEKL. V lost 2 bases and J lost 2; bases outside the gene matches: 7. This CDR3 is 16 amino acids long. For the CDR3, the DNA is TGCGCCAGCAGCCAAAAGATGGGACAGGCGAACTATGGCTACACCTTC. Translation gives CASSQKMGQANYGYTF.

This chain connects TRBV30 to TRBJ1-3, with TRBD1 as a possible D gene (5 bases). The germline CDR1 and CDR2 sequences are GTSNPN and SVGIG (reference sequence). CDR3 length equals 15 residues. Trimming removed 5 bases from V and 0 bases from J, with 14 bases in between. This chain's CDR3 is CAWQGGKNSGNTIYF. The CDR3 bases are TGTGCCTGGCAGGGTGGGAAAAACTCTGGAAACACCATATATTTT.

The rearrangement joins TRBV2 to TRBJ1-5, with D tentatively TRBD1 (6 bases). Germline-derived CDR1 and CDR2 are SNHLY and FYNNEI. The CDR3 is made up of 14 amino acids. Trimming removed 5 bases at V and 2 bases at J, with 10 bases between. This CDR3 reads CASSYREGNQPQHF. The DNA of the CDR3 is TGTGCCAGCAGTTACAGGGAAGGCAATCAGCCCCAGCATTTT.

The CDR3 nucleotides are TGTGCCAGCAACAGGGCTAACTATGGCTACACCTTC. Residues: CASNRANYGYTF. The V gene is TRBV6-1, the J gene TRBJ1-2, with D perhaps matching TRBD1 (6 bases). CDR3 size: 12 residues. Per the germline V gene, CDR1 is MNHNS and CDR2 is SASEGT. Between the trimmed V and J ends, which lost 7 bases and 0 bases, there was a span of 6 bases.

This clone has a handful of counts. The rearrangement links TRBV30 to TRBJ1-2, with D unclear. This CDR3 has 13 residues. Trimming pared 1 base from V and 2 bases from J, leaving 8 bases between. Germline CDR1 and CDR2: GTSNPN and SVGIG (reference sequence). The DNA of the CDR3 is TGTGCCTGGAGTGAGGAGGGAAACTATGGCTACACCTTC. It yields the protein CAWSEEGNYGYTF.

Concerning this clone: At one end, the junction sequence differs from germline, possibly due to a read error. The chain is built from TRBV2 and TRBJ1-2; TRBD1 is a possible D gene (5 bases). The length of the CDR3 is 12 residues. CDR1 and CDR2 from the germline V gene are SNHLY and FYNNEI. The CDR3 DNA is TGTGCCAGCAGGGCCGACAGTCGATGGGGGGCCTTC. Translated, it gives CASRADSRWGAF.

The gene calls are TRBV18 and TRBJ1-5; 7 bases agree with TRBD1. The CDR3 sequence is 18 residues long. With 2 bases clipped from V and 0 bases from J, the junction kept 10 bases outside the gene matches. CDR1 KGHSH and CDR2 LQKENI come from the germline V gene. The CDR3 sequence: CASSPNRGLGGSNQPQHF. The CDR3 coding sequence is TGTGCCAGCTCACCAAACAGGGGTTTAGGGGGTAGCAATCAGCCCCAGCATTTT.

This rearrangement joins TRBV10-3 to TRBJ2-3; D is perhaps TRBD2 (6 bases). The CDR3 loop spans 15 amino acids. V was cut by 8 bases and J by 0 bases, with 15 bases left in between. The V gene's germline CDR1 is ENHRY and CDR2 SYGVKD. The CDR3 coding sequence is TGTGCCATCCAAAGCCGGGACTCAAGCACAGATACGCAGTATTTT. Protein: CAIQSRDSSTDTQYF.

This clone was picked up a small number of times. The CDR3 DNA is TGTGCCAGCAGTCCTACAGGGCCCACTGAAGCTTTCTTT. Amino acid sequence: CASSPTGPTEAFF. The chain recombines TRBV25-1 with TRBJ1-1, with D perhaps TRBD1 (6 bases). Germline V gene lookup returns CDR1 MGHDK and CDR2 SYGVNS. This CDR3 has 13 residues. V lost 5 bases and J lost 4, with 11 bases in between.

This clone was counted only a few times. The rearrangement joins TRBV5-1 to TRBJ1-6, with 10 positions matching TRBD1. The CDR3 totals 15 residues. V was clipped by 0 bases and J by 8 bases; unmatched bases: 2. Germline V gene data show CDR1 as SGHRS and CDR2 as YFSETQ. The CDR3 sequence: CASSLVGTGDSPLHF. As DNA, the CDR3 is TGCGCCAGCAGCTTGGTGGGGACAGGGGATTCACCCCTCCACTTT.

V and J are TRBV6-5 and TRBJ2-2; the match to TRBD1 covers 7 bases. Per germline, CDR1 MNHEY and CDR2 SVGAGI. The CDR3 has 14 residues. Unmatched junction bases numbered 8, after V lost 10 bases and J lost 3 bases. CDR3 residues: CATKDREYTGELFF. As DNA, the CDR3 is TGTGCCACCAAAGACAGGGAGTACACCGGGGAGCTGTTTTTT.

The V and J genes are TRBV5-4 and TRBJ2-5; a weak D match, TRBD2 (6 bases). The J call may be wrong; the DNA end is better matched by TRBJ2-7. This CDR3 region has 13 residues. Germline loops: CDR1 SGHNT, CDR2 YYREEE (reference sequence). As DNA, the CDR3 is TGTGCCAGCAGCTTGCCCGGGGGTGGCGAGCAGTACTTC. Its translation: CASSLPGGGEQYF.

In its sample, this clone was seen a few times. The chain is built from TRBV15 and TRBJ2-1; TRBD1 is a possible D gene (6 bases). V was cut by 0 bases and J by 6 bases, with 18 bases left in between. The CDR3 is made up of 17 amino acids. Germline loops: CDR1 LNHNV, CDR2 YYDKDF (reference sequence). CDR3 in DNA: TGTGCCACCAGCAGAGATGGTATACAGGGATCCGGCAATGAGCAGTTCTTC. Protein sequence: CATSRDGIQGSGNEQFF. Complete variable domain (other parts from reference TRBV15 and TRBJ2-1): DAMVIQNPRYQVTQFGKPVTLSCSQTLNHNVMYWYQQKSSQAPKLLFHYYDKDFNNEADTPDNFQSRRPNTSFCFLDIRSPGLGDTAMYLCATSRDGIQGSGNEQFFGPGTRLTVL.

The CDR3 DNA is TGTGCCAGCAGCCCCTCGGCGGGGGCGGTAGAGACCCAGTACTTC. It codes for CASSPSAGAVETQYF. V is TRBV9 and J is TRBJ2-5; tentative D call: TRBD2 (7 bases). V dropped 4 bases and J dropped 4 bases, with 17 bases sitting between them. The CDR3 consists of 15 residues. The V gene's germline CDR1 is SGDLS and CDR2 YYNGEE.

The V and J genes are TRBV7-3 and TRBJ2-1; D perhaps matches TRBD2 (6 bases). The germline gives CDR1 SGHTA, CDR2 FQGTGA. The ends were cut back, 5 bases at V and 4 bases at J, with 15 bases in the middle. The length of the CDR3 is 15 residues. The CDR3 DNA is TGTGCCAGCAGCACCGGTCCGGGAGCTTACAATGAGCAGTTCTTC. Translated, it gives CASSTGPGAYNEQFF.

The rearrangement joins TRBV2 to TRBJ2-7; possibly TRBD1 for D (8 bases). The CDR3 is 14 residues long. Trimming left V 6 bases short and J 2 bases short, with 14 bases between. In germline, CDR1 is SNHLY, CDR2 FYNNEI. The CDR3 region has the DNA TGTGCCAGCAGGTCAACAGGGGGGGCCTACGAGCAGTACTTC. Its protein is CASRSTGGAYEQYF.

This clone showed up just once. The chain has TRBV15 and TRBJ2-1, with 7 positions matching TRBD1. Unmatched junction bases numbered 12, after V lost 9 bases and J lost 7 bases. The CDR3 has 14 residues. Germline assignment: CDR1 LNHNV and CDR2 YYDKDF (reference sequence). CDR3 in DNA: TGTGCCACGGAGACAGGGATAAGGGCGAATGAGCAGTTCTTC. Translation gives CATETGIRANEQFF.

The V and J genes are TRBV9 and TRBJ1-6, with unresolved D. V was clipped by 3 bases and J by 6 bases, with 16 bases between them. CDR1 SGDLS and CDR2 YYNGEE come from the germline V gene. CDR3 length equals 16 residues. The CDR3 region has the DNA TGTGCCAGCAGCGCCACCCCGATCGCGGCTAATTCACCCCTCCACTTT. It yields the protein CASSATPIAANSPLHF.

CDR3 bases: TGTGCCAGCAGCTTGGGAGCAACAAAGGGGGAGACCCAGTACTTC. This translates into CASSLGATKGETQYF. The genes are TRBV5-5 and TRBJ2-5; D possibly corresponds to TRBD1 (5 bases). Germline CDR1 and CDR2: SGHKS and YYEKEE (reference sequence). V was cut by 0 bases and J by 5 bases, with 14 bases left in between. The CDR3 totals 15 residues.

This chain links TRBV27 with TRBJ1-5, with 9 nucleotides matching TRBD1. CDR3 length: 15 amino acids. Losses at the gene ends were 9 bases for V and 1 base for J; bases not matched to a gene: 7. In germline, CDR1 is MNHEY, CDR2 SMNVEV (reference sequence). The CDR3 spells CASKQGAGSNQPQHF. CDR3 DNA sequence: TGTGCCAGTAAACAGGGGGCTGGGAGCAATCAGCCCCAGCATTTT.

The chain joins TRBV6-5 to TRBJ1-5; 7 bases match TRBD1. V gave up 2 bases and J gave up 1 base; unmatched junction bases: 2. Germline V CDR1 and CDR2: MNHEY, SVGAGI. There are 15 residues in the CDR3. The CDR3 protein is CASSYSRGSNQPQHF. CDR3 bases: TGTGCCAGCAGTTACAGCAGGGGGAGCAATCAGCCCCAGCATTTT.